This section outlines one T cell receptor (beta chain) sequence together with its context. Its target is unknown. Looked up from germline, CDR1 is MDHEN and CDR2 is SYDVKM. The CDR3 is 16 amino acids. V was clipped by 5 bases and J by 8 bases, with 24 bases between them. The protocol was immunoSEQ multiplex PCR, while the TCRdb copy is restricted to in-frame clones and leaves out a portion. The repertoire includes approximately 89,000 clones, roughly nine tenths of them detected once, and 5% to 5.5% sits in the top ten. These data originate in a study of T cell responses to AZD1222 COVID-19 vaccine. Broader study findings: At baseline, just a handful of AZD1222 recipients tested seropositive. Repertoire sampling occurred only after the peak T cell response. Nearly half of the spike-specific TCRs reportedly recognize variant regions that carry no mutations.

Samples with a second dose at about 4 or about 12 weeks were pooled together. The sequence was collected from an adult who received the AZD1222 COVID-19 vaccine. The chain recombines TRBV28 with TRBJ1-2, with a tentative D call TRBD1 (5 bases). The sequencing here drew on peripheral blood, taken 28 days after the second AZD1222 dose. The CDR3 reads CASSQKGSRPGDGYTF. The CDR3 coding sequence is TGTGCCAGCAGTCAGAAGGGCTCAAGGCCGGGGGACGGCTACACCTTC.